This entry lists 22 T cell receptor beta chains sequenced from one sample in a study of Ad26.COV2.S vaccination and SARS-CoV-2 variants. Measured with immunoSEQ multiplex PCR; TCRdb has only the in-frame clones, and not every one. The sample gives approximately 480,000 clones, roughly nine tenths of which show up once; roughly 12% is in the top ten. Regarding treatment: roughly 18 received Ad26.COV2.S at low or high dose, single or two shots; roughly 5 received placebo; per-sample allocation not given. Sample collection was performed on day 63 after the first vaccine or placebo injection. The sample in question was peripheral blood, obtained in a trial of Ad26.COV2.S vaccine versus placebo. All receptors derive from a person between 18 and 59 years old who received the Ad26.COV2.S COVID-19 vaccine or a placebo.

Of note for this clone: Other DNA sequences within the sample encode an identical CDR3. J is TRBJ1-1 and V is TRBV7-2; TRBD1 agrees at 8 bases. CDR1 and CDR2 (germline): SGHTA, FQGNSA. V was clipped by 5 bases and J by 0 bases; unmatched bases: 2. The CDR3 length is 14 residues. CDR3 region: CASSRTGMNTEAFF. CDR3 DNA: TGTGCCAGCAGCCGGACAGGGATGAACACTGAAGCTTTCTTT.

This clone was observed a few times. The chain is built from TRBV5-1 and TRBJ1-6; TRBD1 matches at 7 bases. The CDR3 contains 16 residues. Germline values: CDR1 SGHRS, CDR2 YFSETQ. With 4 bases clipped from V and 7 bases from J, the junction kept 11 bases outside the gene matches. The CDR3 nucleotides read TGCGCCAGCAGCCCCGGCGACAGGGTGAAAAATTCACCCCTCCACTTT. Translated, it gives CASSPGDRVKNSPLHF.

The chain has TRBV6-5 and TRBJ1-5; D unclear. V gave up 4 bases and J gave up 6 bases, with 10 bases separating them. Germline V CDR1 and CDR2: MNHEY, SVGAGI. The CDR3 is 13 amino acids. CDR3 residues: CASSSGVGQPQHF. The CDR3 DNA is TGTGCCAGCAGTTCGGGTGTGGGTCAGCCCCAGCATTTT.

This chain joins TRBV28 and TRBJ1-2, with D possibly TRBD1 on 6 matching bases. V gave up 5 bases and J gave up 7 bases, with 20 bases separating them. This CDR3 is built from 15 residues. Germline V CDR1 and CDR2: MDHEN, SYDVKM. CDR3 residues: CASSNNRVGIGGYTF. The CDR3 coding sequence is TGTGCCAGCAGTAATAACAGGGTGGGGATAGGTGGCTACACCTTC.

The rearrangement links TRBV5-5 to TRBJ2-1, with D perhaps matching TRBD1 or TRBD2 (5 bases each). Germline assignment: CDR1 SGHKS and CDR2 YYEKEE (reference sequence). Trimming removed 3 bases at V and 15 bases at J, with 19 bases between. The CDR3 extends over 13 amino acids. CDR3 sequence (DNA): TGTGCCAGCAGCTCAATTCCGGGGACCATGGCGTTCTTC. Its translation is CASSSIPGTMAFF.

The rearrangement links TRBV25-1 to TRBJ2-1; possibly TRBD1 for D (5 bases). CDR3 length: 18 residues. V was shortened by 3 bases and J by 0 bases, with 18 bases between the two germline ends. Germline CDR1 MGHDK, CDR2 SYGVNS. CDR3 loop: CASSDPSQGLSSYNEQFF. DNA for the CDR3: TGTGCCAGCAGTGACCCAAGTCAGGGTCTCAGCTCCTACAATGAGCAGTTCTTC.

The CDR3 nucleotides are TGTGCCACCGCACGGGGGTCCGGGATAGGGGCGAATCAGCCCCAGCATTTT. The encoded protein is CATARGSGIGANQPQHF. The rearrangement uses TRBV24-1 and TRBJ1-5, with D maybe TRBD1 (5 bases). There are 17 residues in the CDR3. Germline V gives CDR1 KGHDR, CDR2 SFDVKD. V lost 9 bases and J lost 4, with 24 bases in between.

The chain couples TRBV3-1 (or the pseudogene TRBV3-2) to TRBJ2-3; TRBD2 agrees at 16 bases. V shed 6 bases, J shed 4 bases, and the junction held 4 bases outside the gene matches. There are 16 residues in the CDR3. CDR1 and CDR2 (germline): LGHDT, YNNKEL (reference sequence). CDR3 nucleotide sequence: TGTGCCAGCAGTCCCGGGACTAGCGGGAGGGCAGATACGCAGTATTTT. Its protein product is CASSPGTSGRADTQYF.

This clone has just one count. The chain has TRBV4-3 and TRBJ2-5; D is perhaps TRBD1 (6 bases). V was clipped by 0 bases and J by 9 bases, with 14 bases between them. CDR1 LGHNA and CDR2 YSLEER come from the germline V gene. There are 14 residues in the CDR3. In DNA, the CDR3 is TGCGCCAGCAGCCAAGAGGACAGCCTGTCGGCCCAGTACTTC. Protein sequence: CASSQEDSLSAQYF.

The chain is built from TRBV2 and TRBJ2-1, with 13 bases identical to TRBD2. The CDR3 runs to 14 residues. Trimming cost V 8 bases and J 9 bases; bases outside gene matches: 7. From germline, CDR1 is SNHLY and CDR2 FYNNEI. The CDR3 DNA reads as TGTGCCAGCGCCGGGACTAGCGGGATCGGTGAGCAGTTCTTC. Its translation is CASAGTSGIGEQFF.

A single count supports this clone. This chain links TRBV6-1 with TRBJ1-2; possibly TRBD1 for D (6 bases). There are 14 residues in the CDR3. Germline values: CDR1 MNHNS, CDR2 SASEGT. Trimming removed 1 base from V and 4 bases from J, with 10 bases in between. In nucleotides, the CDR3 is TGTGCCAGCAGTGAAGATCCAGGGGTCTATGGCTACACCTTC. This gives the protein CASSEDPGVYGYTF.

This clone was detected only once. The J gene is TRBJ1-6, the V gene TRBV19, with TRBD1 matching over 7 bases. Trimming removed 5 bases from V and 6 bases from J; junction bases left unmatched: 4. This CDR3 spans 14 amino acids. The germline gives CDR1 LNHDA, CDR2 SQIVND (reference sequence). The CDR3 coding sequence is TGTGCCAGTAGTCCCTCAGGGGGTAATTCACCCCTCCACTTT. This codes for CASSPSGGNSPLHF.

The gene calls are TRBV29-1 and TRBJ2-7; D unclear. The germline CDR1 and CDR2 sequences are SQVTM and ANQGSEA. The CDR3 contains 14 residues. V lost 5 bases and J 2 bases, leaving 16 bases between the germline ends. The CDR3 is CSVSLSKYPYEQYF. CDR3 DNA: TGCAGCGTTAGCCTCTCCAAGTACCCCTACGAGCAGTACTTC.

V gene TRBV6-6 combines with J gene TRBJ1-5; D remains unclear. In germline, CDR1 is MNHNY, CDR2 SVGAGI (reference sequence). Trimming stripped 2 bases from V and 9 bases from J, with 5 bases between. The CDR3 consists of 11 residues. Here the CDR3 reads CASSYPGPQHF. DNA for the CDR3: TGTGCCAGCAGTTACCCTGGGCCCCAGCATTTT.

V and J are TRBV2 and TRBJ1-5; D call uncertain. This CDR3 has 14 residues. The ends were cut back, 4 bases at V and 1 base at J, with 8 bases in the middle. Germline CDR1 reads SNHLY; CDR2 reads FYNNEI. Written as DNA, the CDR3 is TGTGCCAGCAGTGCTGACCGGAGCAATCAGCCCCAGCATTTT. Encoded protein: CASSADRSNQPQHF. The whole variable domain, remainder taken from reference TRBV2 and TRBJ1-5, is EPEVTQTPSHQVTQMGQEVILRCVPISNHLYFYWYRQILGQKVEFLVSFYNNEISEKSEIFDDQFSVERPDGSNFTLKIRSTKLEDSAMYFCASSADRSNQPQHFGDGTRLSIL.

This chain connects TRBV29-1 to TRBJ2-3; D may correspond to TRBD1 or TRBD2 (6 bases each). The CDR3 covers 13 residues. CDR1 SQVTM and CDR2 ANQGSEA come from the germline V gene. Trimming removed 6 bases from V and 11 bases from J, with 21 bases in between. This CDR3 is CSVRGGRTTKQYF. The CDR3 DNA sequence: TGCAGCGTCCGAGGGGGGAGGACTACCAAGCAGTATTTT.

This chain links TRBV27 with TRBJ1-3; D ambiguous. The CDR3 extends over 21 amino acids. CDR1 and CDR2 (germline): MNHEY, SMNVEV (reference sequence). The V and J ends lost 2 bases and 7 bases respectively, with 33 bases between them. CDR3 DNA sequence: TGTGCCAGCAGTTTAGGAGGGATACGGAAACTACGCACCAGTGTTTTCAACACCATATATTTT. Translation gives CASSLGGIRKLRTSVFNTIYF.

The CDR3 sequence is CASSLWTSPYEQYF. The CDR3 DNA reads TGTGCCAGCAGCTTGTGGACTAGCCCCTACGAGCAGTACTTC. The chain carries TRBV7-8 and TRBJ2-7, with TRBD2 matching over 8 bases. V trimming: 3 bases; J trimming: 2 bases; junction bases outside the gene matches: 3. This CDR3 spans 14 amino acids. Germline V gene data show CDR1 as SGHVS and CDR2 as FQNEAQ.

Of note for this clone: At the DNA level, this CDR3 is encoded by other sequences in the same sample as well. This chain links TRBV9 with TRBJ2-1; the D gene is possibly TRBD2 (5 bases). The length of the CDR3 is 14 residues. The V gene's germline CDR1 is SGDLS and CDR2 YYNGEE. Trimming removed 0 bases from V and 2 bases from J, with 6 bases in between. The CDR3 DNA sequence: TGTGCCAGCAGCGTAGCGGGAACCTACAATGAGCAGTTCTTC. Translated, it gives CASSVAGTYNEQFF. Together with reference TRBV9 and TRBJ2-1, the CDR3 gives the full variable domain: DSGVTQTPKHLITATGQRVTLRCSPRSGDLSVYWYQQSLDQGLQFLIQYYNGEERAKGNILERFSAQQFPDLHSELNLSSLELGDSALYFCASSVAGTYNEQFFGPGTRLTVL.

The chain recombines TRBV11-2 with TRBJ1-2, with TRBD1 matching 8 bases. Germline CDR1 and CDR2: SGHAT and FQNNGV. This CDR3 has 12 amino acids. J lost 13 bases, V lost 0 bases, and 4 bases had no gene match. The CDR3 DNA is TGTGCCAGCAGCTTAGACAGGGGGCGAACCACCTTC. Its protein is CASSLDRGRTTF. Filled out from reference TRBV11-2 and TRBJ1-2, the complete variable domain reads EAGVAQSPRYKIIEKRQSVAFWCNPISGHATLYWYQQILGQGPKLLIQFQNNGVVDDSQLPKDRFSAERLKGVDSTLKIQPAKLEDSAVYLCASSLDRGRTTFGSGTRLTVV.

This clone was observed a single time. This sequence joins TRBV7-3 and TRBJ2-7; 7 bases align to TRBD1. The ends lost 5 bases at V and 3 bases at J; junction bases unmatched: 10. The CDR3 loop spans 15 amino acids. CDR1 is SGHTA, CDR2 FQGTGA, per germline. The CDR3, as DNA: TGTGCCAGCAGCCCGCAACAGGGGTATCTCTACGAGCAGTACTTC. This gives the protein CASSPQQGYLYEQYF.

The rearrangement uses TRBV4-1 and TRBJ1-1; 7 bases line up with TRBD1. The CDR3 has 18 amino acids. V lost 2 bases to trimming and J lost 3 bases; unmatched junction nucleotides: 15. Germline V gene sequence: CDR1 MGHRA, CDR2 YSYEKL. The CDR3 region is CASSQRQGLPKSDTEAFF. CDR3 in DNA: TGCGCCAGCAGCCAAAGACAGGGTCTCCCGAAATCGGACACTGAAGCTTTCTTT.